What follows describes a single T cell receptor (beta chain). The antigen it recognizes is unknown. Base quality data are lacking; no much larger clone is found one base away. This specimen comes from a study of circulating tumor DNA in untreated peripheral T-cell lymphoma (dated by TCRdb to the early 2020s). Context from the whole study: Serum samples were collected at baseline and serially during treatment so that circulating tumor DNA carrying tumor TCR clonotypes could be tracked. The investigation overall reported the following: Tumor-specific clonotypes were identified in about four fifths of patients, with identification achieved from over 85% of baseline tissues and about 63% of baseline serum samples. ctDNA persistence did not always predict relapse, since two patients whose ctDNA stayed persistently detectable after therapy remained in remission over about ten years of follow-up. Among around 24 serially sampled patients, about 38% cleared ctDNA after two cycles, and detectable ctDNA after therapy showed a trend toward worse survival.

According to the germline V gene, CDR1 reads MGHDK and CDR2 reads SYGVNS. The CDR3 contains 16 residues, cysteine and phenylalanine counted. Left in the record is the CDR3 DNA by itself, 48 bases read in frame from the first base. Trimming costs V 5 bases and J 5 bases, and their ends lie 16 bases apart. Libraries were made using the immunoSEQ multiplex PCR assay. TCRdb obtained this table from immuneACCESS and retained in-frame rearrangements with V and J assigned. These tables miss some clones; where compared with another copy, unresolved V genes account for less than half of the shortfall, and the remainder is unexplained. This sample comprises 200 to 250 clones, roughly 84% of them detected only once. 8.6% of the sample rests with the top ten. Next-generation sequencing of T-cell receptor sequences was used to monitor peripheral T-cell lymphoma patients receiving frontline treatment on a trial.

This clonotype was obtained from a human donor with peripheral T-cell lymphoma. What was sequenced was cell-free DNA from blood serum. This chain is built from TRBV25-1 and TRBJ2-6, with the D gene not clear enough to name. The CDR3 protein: CASSRSVQSRANVLTF. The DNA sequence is TGTGCCAGCAGTCGCTCGGTACAAAGTCGGGCCAACGTCCTGACTTTC. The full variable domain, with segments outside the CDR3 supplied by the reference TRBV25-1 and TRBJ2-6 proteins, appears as EADIYQTPRYLVIGTGKKITLECSQTMGHDKMYWYQQDPGMELHLIHYSYGVNSTEKGDLSSESTVSRIRTEHFPLTLESARPSHTSQYLCASSRSVQSRANVLTFGAGSRLTVL.